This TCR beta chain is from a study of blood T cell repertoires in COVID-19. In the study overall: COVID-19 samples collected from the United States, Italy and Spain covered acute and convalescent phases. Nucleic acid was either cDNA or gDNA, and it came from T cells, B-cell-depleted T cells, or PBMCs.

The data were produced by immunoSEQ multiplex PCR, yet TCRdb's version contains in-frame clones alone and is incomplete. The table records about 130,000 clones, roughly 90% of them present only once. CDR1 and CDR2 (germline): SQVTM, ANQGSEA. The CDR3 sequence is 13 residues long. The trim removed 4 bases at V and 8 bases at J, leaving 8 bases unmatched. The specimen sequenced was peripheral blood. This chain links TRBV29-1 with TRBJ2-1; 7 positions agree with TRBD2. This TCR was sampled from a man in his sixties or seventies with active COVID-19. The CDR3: CSVVASGKDEQFF. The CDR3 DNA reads TGCAGCGTTGTGGCTAGCGGAAAGGATGAGCAGTTCTTC.